The source of this T cell receptor beta chain is a study of CD8+CD57+ T cells in acquired aplastic anemia. The study profiled TCR beta VDJ and CDR3 using genomic DNA as template. TCRdb fed the reads into MiXCR, producing one record per CDR3 protein. The data show 180,000 or so distinct CDR3 sequences, 35% to 50% seen once. This clonotype was seen many times. CDR3 length: 15 amino acids. Germline CDR1 is SEHNR and CDR2 is FQNEAQ (reference sequence). The V and J ends lost 2 bases and 4 bases, in that order; junction bases with no gene match: 6. The TCR was taken from a human donor in good health. The chain has TRBV7-9 and TRBJ2-3, with 7 bases lining up with TRBD1. The sequenced material came from sorted CD4+, CD8+, or CD8+CD57+ T cells (not recorded which) from PBMCs. Written as DNA, the CDR3 is TGTGCCAGCAGCTTAAGGGACAGACTCGCAGATACGCAGTATTTT. Translated: CASSLRDRLADTQYF.